This T cell receptor beta chain was captured in a study of blood T cell repertoires in COVID-19. The overall study: Nucleic acid was either cDNA or gDNA, and it came from T cells, B-cell-depleted T cells, or PBMCs.

The data were produced by immunoSEQ multiplex PCR, yet TCRdb's version contains in-frame clones alone and is incomplete. Among 150,000 to 200,000 clones listed, roughly 89% were seen once. Participants came from roughly 23 US areas, aged roughly 18 to 95 years. This clone has more than one count but fewer than ten. Specimen: PBMCs or T cells enriched from blood (not recorded which). The receptor's source is a woman younger than 45 who had been exposed to COVID-19.

This CDR3 is CASSRLGLGSNEQFF. The CDR3 DNA sequence: TGTGCCAGCAGCCGTCTGGGACTAGGATCCAATGAGCAGTTCTTC. This sequence joins TRBV7-9 and TRBJ2-1, with 8 bases aligning to TRBD2. Germline V gives CDR1 SEHNR, CDR2 FQNEAQ (reference sequence). This CDR3 comprises 15 residues. V shed 5 bases, J shed 6 bases, and the junction held 9 bases outside the gene matches.